This TCR beta chain is drawn from a study of T-cell memory formation after mild COVID-19 (dated by TCRdb to the early 2020s). About the study as a whole: Most TCR sequence clusters were specific to one of the two donors. In two donors, T-cell clones that expanded and contracted after mild COVID-19 were tracked by sequencing TCRalpha and TCRbeta repertoires over time. Two young, previously healthy adult volunteers, one female and one male, were included in the cohort. The paper as a whole reports these results and caveats: Only a couple of mild cases were covered by the study, and larger cohorts that include severe cases with pre-infection samples were considered necessary. From day 15 to 85, contracting clones showed balanced CD4/CD8 phenotypes, whereas a second wave of clones that expanded from day 15 to 37 leaned towards CD4+. The detection of some responding clones in pre-infection memory suggests that pre-existing cross-reactive memory T cells joined the SARS-CoV-2 response. Contracting CD4+ clones appeared mostly in the CM and EM memory subsets, whereas CD8+ clones were enriched in EMRA. SARS-CoV-2 specificity of the second-wave clones peaking on day 37 was not confirmed.

The sequencer was an Illumina NovaSeq 6000. TCRalpha and TCRbeta cDNA libraries were constructed by 5'RACE with constant-segment primers, with sample barcodes and unique molecular identifiers being introduced. RNA was extracted from every sample with Trizol reagent. Library amplification was performed in two PCR steps, and a second sample barcode and Illumina TruSeq adapters were introduced in the second step. Sequencing of libraries was performed on an Illumina NovaSeq with 2 x 150 bp paired-end reads. In the original analysis: With migec v1.2.7, reads were demultiplexed and then collapsed into UMI-guided consensus sequences. Using mixcr v2.1.11, UMI consensuses were aligned to TRA and TRB V and J templates and then assembled into clonotypes. A clonotype was counted as expanded or contracted only if both edgeR and NoisET called the change significant, with noise models trained on biological replicates. For edgeR calls, the thresholds were a false discovery rate-adjusted p below 0.01 and a log2 fold-change of 1. As an exploratory analysis of dynamics, PCA with hierarchical clustering was applied to max-normalized trajectories of the 1000 most abundant clonotypes. The CD4 or CD8 phenotype of responding clones was assigned using the separately sequenced CD4+ and CD8+ repertoires. The public reads were run again by TCRdb, first through fastp at Q25 and then through MiXCR, and only productive beta chains were kept. Records with the same CDR3 protein are collapsed into one entry carrying the most frequent genes and DNA. These V and J calls are TCRdb output, not the study's own analysis. A total of roughly 500,000 distinct CDR3 sequences appear in this sample, about a fifth of them only once. Roughly an eighth of the sample is in the top ten clones.

Remarks on this clonotype: It lacks a known antigen. The sample holds no much larger clone one base away, and base qualities are not on file.

Ficoll-Paque density gradient centrifugation was the method used to isolate PBMCs. Reading the germline V gene gives CDR1 MNHEY and CDR2 SVGEGT. From its cysteine to its phenylalanine, the CDR3 spans 15 amino acids. Solely the CDR3 DNA is kept, with 45 bases framed from the first base. V ends up 6 bases short and J 3 bases short, with an unmatched junction base count of 10. The chain uses TRBV6-2 or TRBV6-3 and TRBJ1-2, with 7 bases matching TRBD1. Sequenced input: PBMCs or a T cell subset sorted from them (not recorded which). This receptor was identified in an adult woman who had mild COVID-19 (a few samples of this study predate the infection). The sample titles of this study are shuffled in the database, so cell type and time point are left out; the donor was told from shared clones. The CDR3 reads CASSIPRQGDYGYTF. The sequenced DNA: TGTGCCAGCAGCATACCCCGACAGGGAGACTATGGCTACACCTTC.